This TCR beta chain stems from a study of CD8+ T cells in alopecia areata. Study conclusions and caveats: With tofacitinib ongoing, many expanded lesional clones persisted in both scalp and blood. Researchers report lesional scalp, most notably alopecia totalis/universalis, outstripped normal scalp in clonality.

CDR1 and CDR2 from the germline V gene are MGHRA and YSYEKL. Trimming left V 1 base short and J 0 bases short, with 10 bases between. The length of the CDR3 is 16 residues. A few counts support this clone. As yet, its antigen is unknown. The treatment denotes: oral pan-JAK inhibitor, 5-10 mg twice daily. Both CD4+ and CD8+ T cells were separated by sorting PBMCs. Reverse transcription of extracted RNA yielded cDNA, which provided the sequencing template. Clones were read by immunoSEQ multiplex PCR, and TCRdb kept only the in-frame ones, dropping some. The sample holds over 250,000 clones; 45% to 70% are singletons and the top ten take 0.8% to 1%.

The sequences come from CD4+ T cells sorted from blood, collected between weeks 51 and 52, from a patient treated with tofacitinib. The V call is TRBV4-1, the J call TRBJ1-5; D call uncertain. The sequence was collected from a human donor with alopecia areata. CDR3 nucleotides: TGCGCCAGCAGCCAAGGTCCAGCTTATAGCAATCAGCCCCAGCATTTT. This gives the protein CASSQGPAYSNQPQHF.